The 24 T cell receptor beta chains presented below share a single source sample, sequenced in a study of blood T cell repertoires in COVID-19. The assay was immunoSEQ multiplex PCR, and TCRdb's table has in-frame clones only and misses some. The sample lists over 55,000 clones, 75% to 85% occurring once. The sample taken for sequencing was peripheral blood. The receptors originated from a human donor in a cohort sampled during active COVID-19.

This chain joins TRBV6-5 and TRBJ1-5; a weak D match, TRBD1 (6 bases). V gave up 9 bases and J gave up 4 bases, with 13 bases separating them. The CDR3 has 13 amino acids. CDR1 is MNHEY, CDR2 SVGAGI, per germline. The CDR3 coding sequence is TGTGCCAGTTGTAGGACAGAGAATCAGCCCCAGCATTTT. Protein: CASCRTENQPQHF.

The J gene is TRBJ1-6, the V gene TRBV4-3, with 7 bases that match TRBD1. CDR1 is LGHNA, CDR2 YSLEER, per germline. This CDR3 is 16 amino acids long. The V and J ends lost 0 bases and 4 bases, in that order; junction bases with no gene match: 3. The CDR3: CASSQDARGYNSPLHF. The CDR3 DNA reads TGCGCCAGCAGCCAAGATGCCAGGGGGTATAATTCACCCCTCCACTTT.

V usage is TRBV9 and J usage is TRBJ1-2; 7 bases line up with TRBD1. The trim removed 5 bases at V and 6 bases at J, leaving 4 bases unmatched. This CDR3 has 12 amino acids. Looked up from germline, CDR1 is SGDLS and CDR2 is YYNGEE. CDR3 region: CASRSGQHGYTF. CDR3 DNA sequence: TGTGCCAGCAGATCGGGACAGCATGGCTACACCTTC.

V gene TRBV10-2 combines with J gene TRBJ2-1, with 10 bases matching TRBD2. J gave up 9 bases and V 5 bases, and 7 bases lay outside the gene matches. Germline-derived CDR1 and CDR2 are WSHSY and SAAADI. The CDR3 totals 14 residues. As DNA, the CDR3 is TGCGCCAGCAGTAAAGCGGGAGGGGACAGTGAGCAGTTCTTC. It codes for CASSKAGGDSEQFF.

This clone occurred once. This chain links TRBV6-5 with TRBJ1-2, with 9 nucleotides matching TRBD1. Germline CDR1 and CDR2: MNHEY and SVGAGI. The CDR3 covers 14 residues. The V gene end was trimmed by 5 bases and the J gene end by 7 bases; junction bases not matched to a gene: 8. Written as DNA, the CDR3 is TGTGCCAGCAGTCCCGGGACAGGGTACGGTGGCTACACCTTC. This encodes CASSPGTGYGGYTF.

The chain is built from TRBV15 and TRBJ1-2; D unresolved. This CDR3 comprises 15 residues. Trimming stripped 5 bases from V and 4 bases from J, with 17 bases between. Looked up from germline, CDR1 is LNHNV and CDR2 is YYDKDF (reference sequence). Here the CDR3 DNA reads TGTGCCACCAGCCCCGTTATCGGGGAAGGCTATGGCTACACCTTC. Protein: CATSPVIGEGYGYTF.

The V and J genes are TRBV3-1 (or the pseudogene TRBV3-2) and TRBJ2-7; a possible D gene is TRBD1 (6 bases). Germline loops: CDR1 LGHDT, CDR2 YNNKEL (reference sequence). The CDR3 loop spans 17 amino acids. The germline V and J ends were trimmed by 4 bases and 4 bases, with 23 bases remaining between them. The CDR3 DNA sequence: TGTGCCAGCAGCCTAAACACGTGGACAGAGCTCAGGTACGAGCAGTACTTC. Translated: CASSLNTWTELRYEQYF.

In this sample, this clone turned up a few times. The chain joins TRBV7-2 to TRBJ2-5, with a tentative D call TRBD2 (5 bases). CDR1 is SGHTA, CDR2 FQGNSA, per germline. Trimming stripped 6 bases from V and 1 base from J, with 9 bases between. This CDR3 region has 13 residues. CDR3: CASRPGIQETQYF. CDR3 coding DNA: TGTGCCAGCAGGCCGGGGATCCAAGAGACCCAGTACTTC.

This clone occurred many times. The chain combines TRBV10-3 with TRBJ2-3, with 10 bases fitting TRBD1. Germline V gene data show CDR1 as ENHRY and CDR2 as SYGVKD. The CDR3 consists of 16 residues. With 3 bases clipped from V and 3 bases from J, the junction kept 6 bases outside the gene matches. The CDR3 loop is CAISEQDRGTTDTQYF. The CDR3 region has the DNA TGTGCCATCAGTGAACAGGACAGGGGGACTACAGATACGCAGTATTTT.

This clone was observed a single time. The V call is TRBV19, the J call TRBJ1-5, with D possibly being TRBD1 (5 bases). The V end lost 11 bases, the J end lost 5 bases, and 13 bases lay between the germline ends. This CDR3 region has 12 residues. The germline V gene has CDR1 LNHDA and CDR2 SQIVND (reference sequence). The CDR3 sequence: CAGGRRDQPQHF. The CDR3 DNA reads TGTGCCGGGGGGAGGAGAGATCAGCCCCAGCATTTT.

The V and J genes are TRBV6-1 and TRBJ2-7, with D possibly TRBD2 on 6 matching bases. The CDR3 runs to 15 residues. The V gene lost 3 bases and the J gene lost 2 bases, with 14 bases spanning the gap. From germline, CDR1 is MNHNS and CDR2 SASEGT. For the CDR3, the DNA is TGTGCCAGCAGTGATGGTCCCCCGGGGGCCTACGAGCAGTACTTC. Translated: CASSDGPPGAYEQYF.

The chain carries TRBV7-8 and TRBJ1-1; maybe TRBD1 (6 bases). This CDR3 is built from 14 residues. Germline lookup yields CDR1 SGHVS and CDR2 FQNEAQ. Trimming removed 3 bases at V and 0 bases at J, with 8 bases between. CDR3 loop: CASSFGTLNTEAFF. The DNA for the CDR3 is TGTGCCAGCAGCTTCGGGACACTGAACACTGAAGCTTTCTTT. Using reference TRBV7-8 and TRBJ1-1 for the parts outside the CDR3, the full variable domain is GAGVSQSPRYKVAKRGQDVALRCDPISGHVSLFWYQQALGQGPEFLTYFQNEAQLDKSGLPSDRFFAERPEGSVSTLKIQRTQQEDSAVYLCASSFGTLNTEAFFGQGTRLTVV.

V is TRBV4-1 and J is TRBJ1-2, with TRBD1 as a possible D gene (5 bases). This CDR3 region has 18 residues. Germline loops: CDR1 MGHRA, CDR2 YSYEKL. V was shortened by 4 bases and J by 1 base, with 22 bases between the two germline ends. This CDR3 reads CASSPTPTLTGGNYGYTF. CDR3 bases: TGCGCCAGCAGCCCGACCCCCACTTTAACAGGCGGTAACTATGGCTACACCTTC.

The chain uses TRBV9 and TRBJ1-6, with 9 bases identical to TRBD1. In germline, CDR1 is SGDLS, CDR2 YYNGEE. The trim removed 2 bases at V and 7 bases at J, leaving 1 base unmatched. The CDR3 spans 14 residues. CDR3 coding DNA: TGTGCCAGCAGCGTTGGACAGGGGAATTCACCCCTCCACTTT. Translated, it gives CASSVGQGNSPLHF.

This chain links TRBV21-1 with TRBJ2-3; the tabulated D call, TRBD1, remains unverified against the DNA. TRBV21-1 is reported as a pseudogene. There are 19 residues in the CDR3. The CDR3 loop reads CASSKALGGQGIPTDTQYF. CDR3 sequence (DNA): TGTGCCAGCAGCAAAGCGCTCGGGGGACAGGGGATTCCCACAGATACGCAGTATTTT.

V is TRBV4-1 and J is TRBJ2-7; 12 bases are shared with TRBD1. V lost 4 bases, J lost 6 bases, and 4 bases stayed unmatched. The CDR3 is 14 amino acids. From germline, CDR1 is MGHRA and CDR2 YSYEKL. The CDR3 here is CASSPGQGAGEQYF. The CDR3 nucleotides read TGCGCCAGCAGCCCGGGACAGGGGGCGGGCGAGCAGTACTTC.

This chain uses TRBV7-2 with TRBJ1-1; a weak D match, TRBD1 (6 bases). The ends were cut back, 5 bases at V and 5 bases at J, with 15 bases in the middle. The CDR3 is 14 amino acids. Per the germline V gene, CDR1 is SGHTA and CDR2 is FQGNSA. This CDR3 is CASSPRLTGTEAFF. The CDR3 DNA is TGTGCCAGCAGCCCACGCCTAACAGGGACTGAAGCTTTCTTT.

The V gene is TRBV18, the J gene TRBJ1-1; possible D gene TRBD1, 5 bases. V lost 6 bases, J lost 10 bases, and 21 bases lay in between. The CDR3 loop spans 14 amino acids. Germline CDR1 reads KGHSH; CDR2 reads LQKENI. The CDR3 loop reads CASSPEQGTPGAFF. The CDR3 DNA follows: TGTGCCAGCTCCCCCGAGCAGGGAACGCCCGGAGCTTTCTTT.

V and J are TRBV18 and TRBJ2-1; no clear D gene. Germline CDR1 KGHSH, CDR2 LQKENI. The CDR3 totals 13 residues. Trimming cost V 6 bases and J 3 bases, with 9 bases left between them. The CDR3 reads CASSPPGYNEQFF. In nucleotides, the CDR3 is TGTGCCAGCTCTCCTCCAGGCTACAATGAGCAGTTCTTC.

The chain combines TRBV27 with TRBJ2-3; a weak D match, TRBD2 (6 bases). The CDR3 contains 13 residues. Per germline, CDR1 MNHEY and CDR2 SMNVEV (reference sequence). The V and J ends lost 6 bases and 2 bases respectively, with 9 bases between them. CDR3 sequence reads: CASRRDLTDTQYF. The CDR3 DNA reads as TGTGCCAGCAGGCGGGACCTCACAGATACGCAGTATTTT.

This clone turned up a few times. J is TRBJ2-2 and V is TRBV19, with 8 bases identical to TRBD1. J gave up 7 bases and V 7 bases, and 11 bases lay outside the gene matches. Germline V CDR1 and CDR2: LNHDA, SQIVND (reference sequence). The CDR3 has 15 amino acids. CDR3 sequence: CASTPWQGAGGELFF. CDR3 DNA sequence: TGTGCCAGTACCCCCTGGCAGGGGGCTGGCGGGGAGCTGTTTTTT.

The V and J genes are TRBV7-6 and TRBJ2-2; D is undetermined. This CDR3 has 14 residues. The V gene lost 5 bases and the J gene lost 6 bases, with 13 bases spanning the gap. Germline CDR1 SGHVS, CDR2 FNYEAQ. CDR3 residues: CASSPPVGAGELFF. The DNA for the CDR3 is TGTGCCAGCAGCCCCCCGGTTGGAGCCGGGGAGCTGTTTTTT.

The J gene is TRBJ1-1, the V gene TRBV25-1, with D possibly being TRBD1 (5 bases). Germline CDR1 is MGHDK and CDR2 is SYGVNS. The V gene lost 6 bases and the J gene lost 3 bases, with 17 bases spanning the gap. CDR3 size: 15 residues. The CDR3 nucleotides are TGTGCCAGCAGGTTGGGGCAGGGAGGGTACACTGAAGCTTTCTTT. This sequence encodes CASRLGQGGYTEAFF.

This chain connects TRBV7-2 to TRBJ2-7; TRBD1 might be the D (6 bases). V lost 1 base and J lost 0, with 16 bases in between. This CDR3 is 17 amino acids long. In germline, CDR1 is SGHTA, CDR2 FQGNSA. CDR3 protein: CASSLEVAWDNSYEQYF. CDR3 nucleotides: TGTGCCAGCAGCTTAGAGGTGGCTTGGGACAACTCCTACGAGCAGTACTTC.